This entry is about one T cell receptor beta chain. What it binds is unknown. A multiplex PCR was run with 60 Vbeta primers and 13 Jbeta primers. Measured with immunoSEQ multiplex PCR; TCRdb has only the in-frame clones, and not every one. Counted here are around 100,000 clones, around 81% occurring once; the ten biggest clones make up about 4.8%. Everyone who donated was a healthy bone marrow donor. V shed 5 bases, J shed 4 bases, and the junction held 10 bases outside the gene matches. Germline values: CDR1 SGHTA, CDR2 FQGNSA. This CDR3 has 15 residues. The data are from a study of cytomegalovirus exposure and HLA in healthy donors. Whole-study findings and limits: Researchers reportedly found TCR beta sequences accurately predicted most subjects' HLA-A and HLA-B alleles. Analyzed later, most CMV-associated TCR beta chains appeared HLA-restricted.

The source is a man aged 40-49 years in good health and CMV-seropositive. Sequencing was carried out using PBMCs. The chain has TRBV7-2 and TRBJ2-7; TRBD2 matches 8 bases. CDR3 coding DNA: TGTGCCAGCAGCCCCCGCGGGGGGACTGCATACGAGCAGTACTTC. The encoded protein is CASSPRGGTAYEQYF.